This T cell receptor beta chain was recovered during a study of STAT5B mutations in CD4+ large granular lymphocyte leukemia. Regarding the study as a whole: 8/27 top patient clones versus 2/35 control clones were TRBV06-family. Patient CD4-sorted repertoires looked more clonal than healthy CD4+ repertoires, even without putative leukemic clones. Main leukemic clonotypes were patient-specific, but 25% appeared at low frequency elsewhere.

Germline values: CDR1 SGHAT, CDR2 FQNNGV. Trimming cost V 5 bases and J 2 bases; bases outside gene matches: 11. The CDR3 has 16 residues. Of note for this clone: What it recognizes is unknown.

The assay was run at survey level. Generated by immunoSEQ multiplex PCR, the TCRdb table keeps only in-frame clones and is missing some. The sample records some 30,000 clones, about 65% being singletons. Input material: CD4+ T cells from blood buffy coats. The source of this sequence is a human donor in good health. The chain is built from TRBV11-2 and TRBJ2-7, with 8 bases fitting TRBD1. The CDR3 sequence is CASSANPGTGAYEQYF. In DNA, the CDR3 is TGTGCCAGCAGCGCCAATCCCGGGACAGGAGCCTACGAGCAGTACTTC.